One T cell receptor beta chain is described in this entry. The data derive from a study of T cell responses to AZD1222 COVID-19 vaccine. This CDR3 is built from 16 residues. V shed 0 bases and J shed 4 bases, with 17 bases lying between them. In germline, CDR1 is GTSNPN, CDR2 SVGIG (reference sequence). Generated by immunoSEQ multiplex PCR, the TCRdb table keeps only in-frame clones and is missing some. The sample has around 100,000 clones, approximately 88% seen once. The TCR comes from an adult in good health. The chain employs TRBV30 and TRBJ2-3; D perhaps matches TRBD2 (5 bases). The sequences come from peripheral blood, collected on day 0 of AZD1222 vaccination. DNA for the CDR3: TGTGCCTGGAGTGTACAAAAAGGACTTGGATCAGATACGCAGTATTTT. Translating it yields CAWSVQKGLGSDTQYF.